The rows below give T cell receptor beta chains drawn from one sample of a study of cytomegalovirus exposure and HLA in healthy donors. Clones were read by immunoSEQ multiplex PCR, and TCRdb kept only the in-frame ones, dropping some. The profile covers around 80,000 clones, with under 80% appearing a single time and about 8.6% taken by the ten largest. The sequencing sample was made of PBMCs. Receptor source: a man aged 35 to 55 in good health and CMV-seropositive. CDR3s include the opening cysteine and the closing phenylalanine or tryptophan. The D gene is left open where the match is weak. For some rows the clone size is stated as once, few or many, or as a class when expanded; others skip it.

CASSPNRTPLQYF | TGTGCCAGCAGTCCAAATCGGACACCACTACAGTACTTC | NA | NA | TRBJ2-7 | TRBV7-9
CASSFSAGGTGNEQFF | TGTGCCAGCAGCTTCTCAGCGGGAGGAACGGGAAATGAGCAGTTCTTC | NA | TRBD2 | TRBJ2-1 | TRBV5-4
CASSDWALEQYF | TGTGCCAGCAGTGACTGGGCGCTTGAGCAGTACTTC | NA | NA | TRBJ2-7 | TRBV6-1
CASSLGTSGSSYNEQFF | TGCGCCAGCAGCTTGGGGACTAGCGGGAGCTCCTACAATGAGCAGTTCTTC | NA | TRBD2 | TRBJ2-1 | TRBV5-1
CASSVGGATSGQETQYF | TGTGCCAGCAGCGTAGGGGGGGCGACTAGCGGCCAAGAGACCCAGTACTTC | once | TRBD2 | TRBJ2-5 | TRBV9
CASSRQGVAEAFF | TGTGCCAGCAGTCGACAGGGTGTGGCTGAAGCTTTCTTT | NA | TRBD1 | TRBJ1-1 | TRBV27
CASSIRGDSYTEAFF | TGTGCCAGTAGTATAAGAGGGGACAGCTACACTGAAGCTTTCTTT | NA | TRBD1 | TRBJ1-1 | TRBV19
CASTPGVRGYTF | TGCGCCAGCACCCCAGGGGTCCGTGGCTACACCTTC | few | NA | TRBJ1-2 | TRBV10-2
CASSLVGKGGYFYGYTF | TGTGCCAGCAGCTTGGTAGGAAAAGGGGGCTATTTCTATGGCTACACCTTC | NA | TRBD1 | TRBJ1-2 | TRBV7-2
CASSSGSTGELFF | TGTGCCAGCAGTTCAGGGTCCACCGGGGAGCTGTTTTTT | once | NA | TRBJ2-2 | TRBV27
CASSNGYLDRGFSIEAFF | TGTGCCAGCAGCAATGGGTATCTGGACAGGGGGTTTAGCATTGAAGCTTTCTTT | NA | NA | TRBJ1-1 | TRBV21-1
CASSSNQGDYGYTF | TGTGCCAGCAGCTCCAATCAGGGGGACTATGGCTACACCTTC | NA | TRBD1 | TRBJ1-2 | TRBV7-2
CASSDSGTGTGELFF | TGTGCCAGCAGTGACTCGGGGACAGGCACCGGGGAGCTGTTTTTT | NA | TRBD1 | TRBJ2-2 | TRBV6-4
CASSTGALEAFF | TGTGCCAGCAGTACAGGGGCCCTTGAAGCTTTCTTT | NA | TRBD1 | TRBJ1-1 | TRBV6-5
CASRLDRVHNEQFF | TGTGCCAGCAGGTTGGACAGGGTCCACAATGAGCAGTTCTTC | NA | TRBD1 | TRBJ2-1 | TRBV5-4
CASSLWDRGQNEQYF | TGTGCCAGCAGTTTGTGGGACAGGGGGCAAAACGAGCAGTACTTC | NA | TRBD1 | TRBJ2-7 | TRBV28
CASSLRDSTDTQYF | TGTGCCAGCAGTCTCCGGGACAGTACAGATACGCAGTATTTT | NA | TRBD1 | TRBJ2-3 | TRBV27
CACYRDRGYNEQFF | TGTGCCTGTTACCGGGACAGAGGGTACAATGAGCAGTTCTTC | once | TRBD1 | TRBJ2-1 | TRBV2
CASSRSTGAGNTIYF | TGTGCCAGCAGCCGGTCGACAGGGGCTGGAAACACCATATATTTT | few | TRBD1 | TRBJ1-3 | TRBV14
CATKHTGRAGEQYF | TGTGCCACTAAGCATACCGGGAGGGCGGGCGAGCAGTACTTC | once | TRBD2 | TRBJ2-7 | TRBV19
CASGWTGGADTQYF | TGTGCCAGTGGTTGGACAGGGGGAGCGGATACGCAGTATTTT | NA | TRBD1 | TRBJ2-3 | TRBV19
CASRGTSGSIYEQYF | TGTGCCAGCAGGGGGACTAGCGGGAGTATCTACGAGCAGTACTTC | NA | TRBD2 | TRBJ2-7 | TRBV27
CASSVGTGGDTEAFF | TGTGCCAGCAGCGTAGGAACAGGGGGAGATACTGAAGCTTTCTTT | NA | TRBD1 | TRBJ1-1 | TRBV9
CASGDRQEWAEAFF | TGTGCCAGCGGGGACAGGCAGGAATGGGCTGAAGCTTTCTTT | few | TRBD1 | TRBJ1-1 | TRBV6-1
CASSQDINSFLYEQYF | TGTGCCAGCAGCCAAGATATTAACAGCTTTCTCTACGAGCAGTACTTC | NA | NA | TRBJ2-7 | TRBV14
CASSLDSQIFTGELFF | TGTGCCAGCAGCTTAGATTCTCAGATTTTCACCGGGGAGCTGTTTTTT | once | NA | TRBJ2-2 | TRBV11-2
CASRKTGGTDTQYF | TGTGCCAGCCGCAAGACAGGGGGTACAGATACGCAGTATTTT | NA | TRBD1 | TRBJ2-3 | TRBV19
CASSLTGGEETQYF | TGCGCCAGCAGCTTGACAGGGGGCGAGGAGACCCAGTACTTC | NA | TRBD1 | TRBJ2-5 | TRBV5-1
CASLSAGAGNYEQYF | TGTGCCAGCTTATCCGCGGGGGCTGGCAACTACGAGCAGTACTTC | NA | NA | TRBJ2-7 | TRBV25-1
CASSEAPGNSNQPQHF | TGCGCCAGCAGTGAAGCCCCAGGGAATAGCAATCAGCCCCAGCATTTT | NA | NA | TRBJ1-5 | TRBV10-2
CASSYSQRGVRNEQFF | TGTGCCAGCAGTTACAGCCAGCGGGGGGTTCGGAATGAGCAGTTCTTC | NA | TRBD2 | TRBJ2-1 | TRBV6-5
CAWSQGPGNTIYF | TGTGCCTGGAGTCAGGGCCCAGGAAACACCATATATTTT | NA | NA | TRBJ1-3 | TRBV30
CASSLELGGRAGELFF | TGTGCCAGCAGCTTGGAGTTAGGGGGCAGGGCCGGGGAGCTGTTTTTT | NA | TRBD1 | TRBJ2-2 | TRBV5-8
CASSRRNEQLF | TGTGCCAGCAGCCGGCGGAATGAGCAGCTCTTC | NA | NA | TRBJ2-1 | TRBV6-5
CASSQDQRGGTETQYF | TGTGCCAGCAGCCAAGATCAACGGGGTGGCACAGAGACCCAGTACTTC | NA | NA | TRBJ2-5 | TRBV4-2
CASSSGREAFF | TGTGCCAGCAGTTCGGGGAGGGAAGCTTTCTTT | NA | NA | TRBJ1-1 | TRBV6-5